Below, 32 T cell receptor beta chains from the same sample are listed, as sequenced in a study of blood T cells in healthy people across ages. A J-beta primer mix and a sample-barcoded 5' primer were used in a second PCR of about 7 to 12 cycles. TCRdb reprocessed the 5' RACE reads with MiXCR, giving one entry per CDR3 protein. The table shows hundreds of thousands of distinct CDR3 sequences, with 46% occurring only once. Sequenced: blood. The receptors were sampled from an elderly man in good health.

V usage is TRBV4-3 and J usage is TRBJ2-1; no clear D. CDR1 is LGHNA and CDR2 is YSLEER in the germline V gene. The CDR3 has 14 residues. The V end lost 0 bases, the J end lost 7 bases, and 10 bases lay between the germline ends. CDR3: CASSQDTLLNEQFF. CDR3 bases: TGCGCCAGCAGCCAAGATACCCTTCTAAATGAGCAGTTCTTC.

The chain employs TRBV20-1 and TRBJ1-1; D perhaps matches TRBD1 (6 bases). Germline V CDR1 and CDR2: DFQATT, SNEGSKA (reference sequence). CDR3 length: 13 residues. V was shortened by 2 bases and J by 3 bases, with 10 bases between the two germline ends. CDR3 region: CSARSGADTEAFF. As DNA, the CDR3 is TGCAGTGCTAGATCGGGGGCGGACACTGAAGCTTTCTTT.

The gene calls are TRBV5-1 and TRBJ2-4; TRBD1 might be the D (6 bases). Trimming shortened V by 4 bases and J by 3 bases, and 11 bases separated the two germline ends. The CDR3 covers 14 residues. From germline, CDR1 is SGHRS and CDR2 YFSETQ. CDR3 loop: CASSETGYKNIQYF. CDR3 DNA sequence: TGCGCCAGCAGCGAGACAGGATACAAAAACATTCAGTACTTC.

This clonotype turned up a few times. This chain joins TRBV11-3 and TRBJ2-1; D is ambiguous. Trimming took 0 bases from V and 9 from J, leaving 12 bases between them. The CDR3 has 14 amino acids. Germline loops: CDR1 SGHNT, CDR2 YENEEA. CDR3 residues: CASSLDYGVAEQFF. CDR3 DNA: TGTGCCAGCAGCTTAGACTATGGCGTGGCTGAGCAGTTCTTC.

The chain joins TRBV20-1 to TRBJ2-1, with 8 bases identical to TRBD2. This CDR3 is 17 amino acids long. Looked up from germline, CDR1 is DFQATT and CDR2 is SNEGSKA (reference sequence). Germline trimming cut 0 bases from V and 4 bases from J; bases unmatched to any gene: 11. CDR3: CSARDAIAGYPYNEQFF. The CDR3, as DNA: TGCAGTGCTAGAGATGCGATAGCGGGATATCCTTACAATGAGCAGTTCTTC.

This clonotype appeared many times. The chain recombines TRBV29-1 with TRBJ2-3; D not certain. This CDR3 has 14 amino acids. V was trimmed by 5 bases and J by 2 bases, leaving 14 bases between them. Germline V gene sequence: CDR1 SQVTM, CDR2 ANQGSEA. CDR3 DNA: TGCAGCGTTTCCGTGTCGGTGATCACAGATACGCAGTATTTT. Translated: CSVSVSVITDTQYF.

This chain links TRBV7-8 with TRBJ2-3; 7 bases are a match to TRBD2. The V and J ends lost 5 bases and 4 bases, in that order; junction bases with no gene match: 12. Germline assignment: CDR1 SGHVS and CDR2 FQNEAQ. The CDR3 contains 16 residues. The CDR3 DNA reads TGTGCCAGCAGCGCCGCCGGACTAGTAACCCCAGATACGCAGTATTTT. It codes for CASSAAGLVTPDTQYF. Looking up the rest from reference TRBV7-8 and TRBJ2-3 gives the full variable domain: GAGVSQSPRYKVAKRGQDVALRCDPISGHVSLFWYQQALGQGPEFLTYFQNEAQLDKSGLPSDRFFAERPEGSVSTLKIQRTQQEDSAVYLCASSAAGLVTPDTQYFGPGTRLTVL.

This clonotype occurred many times. CDR3 sequence reads: CASSDSSYNEQFF. The CDR3, as DNA: TGTGCCAGCAGTGACAGCTCCTACAATGAGCAGTTCTTC. This rearrangement joins TRBV6-2 or TRBV6-3 to TRBJ2-1; TRBD1 is a possible D gene (5 bases). From germline, CDR1 is MNHEY and CDR2 SVGEGT. The CDR3 spans 13 residues. The ends were cut back, 5 bases at V and 0 bases at J, with 5 bases in the middle.

Only a few counts were recorded for this clonotype. The chain uses TRBV2 and TRBJ1-2; 11 nucleotides match TRBD1. Germline V gene lookup returns CDR1 SNHLY and CDR2 FYNNEI. J lost 3 bases, V lost 10 bases, and 7 bases had no gene match. This CDR3 comprises 14 residues. CDR3 nucleotide sequence: TGTGCCACATCGTCGGGACAGGGGGACTATGGCTACACCTTC. Amino acid sequence: CATSSGQGDYGYTF.

The chain uses TRBV7-2 and TRBJ1-1; perhaps TRBD1 as D (5 bases). The CDR3 runs 16 residues. Trimming took 1 base from V and 0 from J, leaving 12 bases between them. CDR1 is SGHTA and CDR2 is FQGNSA in the germline V gene. The CDR3 nucleotides read TGTGCCAGCAGCTTAGGGGGCGCGGGCCTGAACACTGAAGCTTTCTTT. This encodes CASSLGGAGLNTEAFF.

The chain combines TRBV28 with TRBJ2-7, with TRBD2 matching 10 bases. With 4 bases clipped from V and 4 bases from J, the junction kept 10 bases outside the gene matches. The CDR3 is 16 amino acids. Germline V gene data show CDR1 as MDHEN and CDR2 as SYDVKM. The CDR3 nucleotides are TGTGCCAGCAGTTCGTCTAGCGGGAGAATTTTATACGAGCAGTACTTC. This translates into CASSSSSGRILYEQYF.

The chain combines TRBV20-1 with TRBJ2-4; 7 positions agree with TRBD1. The DNA end lines up better with TRBJ2-7; the J call may be wrong. The germline V gene has CDR1 DFQATT and CDR2 SNEGSKA (reference sequence). The CDR3 is 14 residues long. Written as DNA, the CDR3 is TGCAGTGCTAGAGTCAGACAGGGTTCATACGAGCAGTACTTC. Translating gives CSARVRQGSYEQYF.

The CDR3 loop reads CASNDRDRSSEAFF. The CDR3 DNA reads TGTGCCAGCAATGACAGGGATCGGAGCTCTGAAGCTTTCTTT. The chain links TRBV6-2 or TRBV6-3 to TRBJ1-1; 7 bases are a match to TRBD1. The length of the CDR3 is 14 residues. The germline V gene encodes CDR1 MNHEY and CDR2 SVGEGT. Losses at the gene ends were 7 bases for V and 6 bases for J; bases not matched to a gene: 11.

This clonotype occurred once. J is TRBJ2-7 and V is TRBV6-1; possibly TRBD2 for D (6 bases). The length of the CDR3 is 15 residues. V lost 4 bases and J 2 bases, leaving 15 bases between the germline ends. CDR1 MNHNS and CDR2 SASEGT come from the germline V gene. The CDR3: CASSGESREAYEQYF. The CDR3 nucleotides are TGTGCCAGCAGTGGGGAGTCGCGGGAAGCCTACGAGCAGTACTTC.

The chain combines TRBV5-1 with TRBJ2-5; D perhaps matches TRBD2 (6 bases). The germline gives CDR1 SGHRS, CDR2 YFSETQ. V lost 4 bases to trimming and J lost 1 base, with 20 bases between them. The CDR3 contains 17 residues. The CDR3 reads CASSRTPGGGSQETQYF. The CDR3 nucleotides read TGCGCCAGCAGCCGGACGCCCGGGGGAGGTTCCCAAGAGACCCAGTACTTC.

The J gene is TRBJ1-2, the V gene TRBV6-5; D unresolved. Trimming took 2 bases from V and 8 from J, leaving 12 bases between them. The CDR3 length is 13 residues. Germline loops: CDR1 MNHEY, CDR2 SVGAGI. Here the CDR3 reads CASSYGSGWGYTF. DNA of the CDR3: TGTGCCAGCAGTTACGGGTCGGGGTGGGGCTACACCTTC.

Many counts were recorded for this clonotype. This sequence joins TRBV20-1 and TRBJ1-2, with D perhaps TRBD1 (6 bases). The CDR3 has 13 residues. The germline V gene encodes CDR1 DFQATT and CDR2 SNEGSKA (reference sequence). Trimming took 4 bases from V and 6 from J, leaving 15 bases between them. The CDR3 reads CSAKRQVDHGYTF. The CDR3 region has the DNA TGCAGTGCTAAAAGACAGGTCGATCATGGCTACACCTTC.

This clonotype was counted only a few times. This chain links TRBV6-1 with TRBJ2-5; 8 positions match TRBD1. The J call may be in error: the DNA end matches TRBJ2-7 better. Germline V gene sequence: CDR1 MNHNS, CDR2 SASEGT. The CDR3 length is 16 residues. CDR3 protein: CASSELSGQGSGEQYF. The DNA for the CDR3 is TGTGCCAGCAGTGAACTCTCCGGACAGGGATCCGGCGAGCAGTACTTC.

The genes are TRBV5-1 and TRBJ2-2; TRBD1 matches 7 bases. Germline lookup yields CDR1 SGHRS and CDR2 YFSETQ. The V and J ends lost 4 bases and 0 bases, in that order; junction bases with no gene match: 6. The CDR3 has 16 residues. CDR3 residues: CASSPLQGPNTGELFF. CDR3 in DNA: TGCGCCAGCAGCCCCTTACAGGGGCCGAACACCGGGGAGCTGTTTTTT.

The rearrangement uses TRBV4-2 and TRBJ1-2; D is perhaps TRBD1 (5 bases). This CDR3 has 15 residues. V was trimmed by 0 bases and J by 0 bases, leaving 8 bases between them. Germline CDR1 is LGHNA and CDR2 is YNFKEQ. CDR3 nucleotides: TGTGCCAGCAGCCAAGATGACAGTTCTAACTATGGCTACACCTTC. Protein: CASSQDDSSNYGYTF.

The rearrangement joins TRBV9 to TRBJ2-1; D is undetermined. The V gene lost 4 bases and the J gene lost 2 bases, with 13 bases spanning the gap. CDR1 and CDR2 from the germline V gene are SGDLS and YYNGEE. The CDR3 covers 15 residues. CDR3 DNA: TGTGCCAGCAGCCGAGGAGAGAGCACCTACAATGAGCAGTTCTTC. Translated, it gives CASSRGESTYNEQFF.

This clonotype was found a few times. J is TRBJ2-1 and V is TRBV6-6, with D possibly matching TRBD2 (6 bases). V was shortened by 4 bases and J by 7 bases, with 20 bases between the two germline ends. Per the germline V gene, CDR1 is MNHNY and CDR2 is SVGAGI (reference sequence). The CDR3 runs to 16 residues. The CDR3 DNA follows: TGTGCCAGCAGTTCCCCCCGACTAGGACCAAGTAATGAGCAGTTCTTC. Its protein product is CASSSPRLGPSNEQFF.

Concerning this clonotype itself: At one end, the junction sequence differs from germline, possibly due to a read error. The chain combines TRBV12-3 or TRBV12-4 with TRBJ2-7, with 8 nucleotides matching TRBD1. The DNA end favors TRBJ2-5, so the J call may be wrong. The CDR3 contains 14 residues. The CDR3 protein is CAGSLRQGTETQYF. CDR3 sequence (DNA): TGTGCCGGCAGTTTACGACAGGGGACGGAGACCCAGTACTTC.

This chain joins TRBV14 and TRBJ1-1, with TRBD1 matching 7 bases. CDR1 SGHDN and CDR2 FVKESK come from the germline V gene. The CDR3 totals 19 residues. V shed 3 bases and J 4 bases; nucleotides not matched to a gene: 20. The CDR3 region is CASSHSPKRGQVGGTEAFF. The CDR3 DNA follows: TGTGCCAGCAGCCACTCCCCAAAAAGGGGGCAGGTCGGGGGCACTGAAGCTTTCTTT.

V gene TRBV7-9 combines with J gene TRBJ1-3; tentatively, D is TRBD1 (6 bases). The ends were cut back, 1 base at V and 0 bases at J, with 19 bases in the middle. Germline CDR1 SEHNR, CDR2 FQNEAQ (reference sequence). The CDR3 runs to 19 residues. Here the CDR3 reads CASSLVQGYQVFSGNTIYF. CDR3 DNA sequence: TGTGCCAGCAGCTTAGTACAGGGATACCAAGTTTTCTCTGGAAACACCATATATTTT.

This chain connects TRBV25-1 to TRBJ1-1; D not certain. V lost 5 bases and J 9 bases, leaving 10 bases between the germline ends. Germline-derived CDR1 and CDR2 are MGHDK and SYGVNS. The CDR3 consists of 11 residues. The CDR3 region has the DNA TGTGCCAGCAGTTTGGGAGCCAAAGCTTTCTTT. The encoded protein is CASSLGAKAFF.

The chain is built from TRBV7-9 and TRBJ1-2; maybe TRBD1 (5 bases). Trimming shortened V by 1 base and J by 5 bases, and 17 bases separated the two germline ends. Germline V gene data show CDR1 as SEHNR and CDR2 as FQNEAQ (reference sequence). The CDR3 spans 16 residues. The CDR3 sequence is CASSLVTGQEPYGYTF. Here the CDR3 DNA reads TGTGCCAGCAGCTTAGTAACAGGCCAGGAACCATATGGCTACACCTTC.

The rearrangement uses TRBV13 and TRBJ1-4; the match to TRBD1 covers 7 bases. Germline-derived CDR1 and CDR2 are PRHDT and FYEKMQ (reference sequence). The CDR3 is 15 residues long. V dropped 5 bases and J dropped 4; count of bases not matched to a gene: 7. The CDR3 region has the DNA TGTGCCAGCAGCCGCCGGGACAGCGGTAATGAAAAACTGTTTTTT. Protein product: CASSRRDSGNEKLFF.

This chain connects TRBV18 to TRBJ1-1; unclear D gene. The germline V gene has CDR1 KGHSH and CDR2 LQKENI. The V end was cut by 3 bases, the J end by 4 bases, with 15 bases between. CDR3 size: 15 residues. CDR3 sequence reads: CASSPSTNWGTEAFF. The CDR3 region has the DNA TGTGCCAGCTCACCGTCGACAAACTGGGGCACTGAAGCTTTCTTT.

The J gene is TRBJ2-5, the V gene TRBV7-2; 7 bases agree with TRBD1. The last part of the DNA fits TRBJ2-7 better; the J call may be wrong. CDR1 SGHTA and CDR2 FQGNSA come from the germline V gene. The CDR3 is 14 residues long. The CDR3 reads CASSTRQGTHEQYF. CDR3 bases: TGTGCCAGCAGCACCAGACAGGGAACCCACGAGCAGTACTTC.

The chain combines TRBV2 with TRBJ2-1; TRBD1 agrees at 7 bases. Germline assignment: CDR1 SNHLY and CDR2 FYNNEI. The CDR3 sequence is 15 residues long. The V segment lost 7 bases and the J segment 0 bases; nucleotides outside the gene matches: 6. The CDR3 nucleotides read TGTGCCAGCACGATCAGGGGGATCTCCTACAATGAGCAGTTCTTC. It specifies CASTIRGISYNEQFF.

This clonotype was recorded a few times. The gene calls are TRBV12-3 or TRBV12-4 and TRBJ2-5, with TRBD1 identical over 10 bases. J lost 1 base, V lost 6 bases, and 8 bases had no gene match. CDR3 length equals 16 residues. The CDR3 DNA follows: TGTGCCAGCAGCCCCAGTCGACAGGGGGCCCAAGAGACCCAGTACTTC. Protein: CASSPSRQGAQETQYF.